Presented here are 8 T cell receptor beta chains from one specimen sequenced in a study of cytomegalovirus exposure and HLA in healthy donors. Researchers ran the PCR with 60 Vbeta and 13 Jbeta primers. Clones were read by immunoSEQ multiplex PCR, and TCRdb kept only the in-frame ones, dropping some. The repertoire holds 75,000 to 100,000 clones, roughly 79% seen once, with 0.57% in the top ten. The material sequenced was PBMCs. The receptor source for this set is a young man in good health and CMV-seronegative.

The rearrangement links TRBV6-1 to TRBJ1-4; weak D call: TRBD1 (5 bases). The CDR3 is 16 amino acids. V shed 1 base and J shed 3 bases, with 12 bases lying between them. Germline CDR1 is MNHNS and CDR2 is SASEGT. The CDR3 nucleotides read TGTGCCAGCAGTGAAGTTCGCAGGGTCCCTAATGAAAAACTGTTTTTT. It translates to CASSEVRRVPNEKLFF.

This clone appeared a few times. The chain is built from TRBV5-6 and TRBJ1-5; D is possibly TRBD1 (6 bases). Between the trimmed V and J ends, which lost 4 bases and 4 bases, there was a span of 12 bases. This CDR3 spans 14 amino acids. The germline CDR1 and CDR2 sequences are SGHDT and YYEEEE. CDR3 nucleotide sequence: TGTGCCAGCAGCATAGGACAGTGGAATCAGCCCCAGCATTTT. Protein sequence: CASSIGQWNQPQHF.

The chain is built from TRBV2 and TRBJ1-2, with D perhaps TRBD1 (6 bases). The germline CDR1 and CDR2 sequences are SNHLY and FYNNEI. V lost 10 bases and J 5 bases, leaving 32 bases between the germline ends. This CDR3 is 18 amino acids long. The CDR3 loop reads CATPSTSRQGSREYGYTF. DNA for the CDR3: TGTGCCACCCCATCAACCAGCCGCCAGGGGAGTAGGGAGTATGGCTACACCTTC.

The CDR3 sequence: CASSHRGRLGYTF. The CDR3 DNA reads as TGTGCCAGTAGTCACAGGGGGCGCCTCGGCTACACCTTC. The rearrangement joins TRBV19 to TRBJ1-2, with TRBD1 matching over 9 bases. CDR3 size: 13 residues. J lost 8 bases, V lost 5 bases, and 6 bases had no gene match. CDR1 is LNHDA, CDR2 SQIVND, per germline (reference sequence).

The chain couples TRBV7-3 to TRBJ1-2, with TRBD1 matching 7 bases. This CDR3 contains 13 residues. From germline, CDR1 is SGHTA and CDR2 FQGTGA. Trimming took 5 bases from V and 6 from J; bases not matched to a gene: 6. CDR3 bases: TGTGCCAGCAGCATCACAGGGGCGGATGGCTACACCTTC. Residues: CASSITGADGYTF.

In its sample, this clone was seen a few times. In nucleotides, the CDR3 is TGTGCCAGCAGTGGGACAGGGACCTATAATTCACCCCTCCACTTT. Protein product: CASSGTGTYNSPLHF. V gene TRBV2 combines with J gene TRBJ1-6, with TRBD1 matching over 8 bases. Germline V gives CDR1 SNHLY, CDR2 FYNNEI. V shed 4 bases, J shed 2 bases, and the junction held 1 base outside the gene matches. The CDR3 totals 15 residues.

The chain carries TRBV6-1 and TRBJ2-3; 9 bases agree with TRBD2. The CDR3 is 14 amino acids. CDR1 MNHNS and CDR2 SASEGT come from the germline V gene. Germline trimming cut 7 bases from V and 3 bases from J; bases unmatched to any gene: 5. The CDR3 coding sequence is TGTGCCAGCAACCTAGCGGGGAGGACAGATACGCAGTATTTT. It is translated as CASNLAGRTDTQYF.

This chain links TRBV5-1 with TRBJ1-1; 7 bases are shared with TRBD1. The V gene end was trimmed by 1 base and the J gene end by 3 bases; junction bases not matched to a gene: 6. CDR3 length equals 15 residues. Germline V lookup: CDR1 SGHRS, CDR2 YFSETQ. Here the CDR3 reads CASSLTDRVDTEAFF. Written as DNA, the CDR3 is TGCGCCAGCAGCTTGACCGACAGGGTCGACACTGAAGCTTTCTTT.